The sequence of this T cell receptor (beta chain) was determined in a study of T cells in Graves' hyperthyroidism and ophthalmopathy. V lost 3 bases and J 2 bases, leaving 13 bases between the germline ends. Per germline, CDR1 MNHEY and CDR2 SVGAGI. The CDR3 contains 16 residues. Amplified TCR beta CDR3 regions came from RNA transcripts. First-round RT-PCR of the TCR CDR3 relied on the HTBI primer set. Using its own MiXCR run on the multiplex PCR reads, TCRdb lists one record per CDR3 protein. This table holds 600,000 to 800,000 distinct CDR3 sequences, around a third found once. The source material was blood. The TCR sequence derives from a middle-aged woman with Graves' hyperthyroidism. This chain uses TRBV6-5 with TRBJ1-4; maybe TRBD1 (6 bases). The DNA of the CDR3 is TGTGCCAGCAGTTATTACAGGGTTACGACTAATGAAAAACTGTTTTTT. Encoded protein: CASSYYRVTTNEKLFF.